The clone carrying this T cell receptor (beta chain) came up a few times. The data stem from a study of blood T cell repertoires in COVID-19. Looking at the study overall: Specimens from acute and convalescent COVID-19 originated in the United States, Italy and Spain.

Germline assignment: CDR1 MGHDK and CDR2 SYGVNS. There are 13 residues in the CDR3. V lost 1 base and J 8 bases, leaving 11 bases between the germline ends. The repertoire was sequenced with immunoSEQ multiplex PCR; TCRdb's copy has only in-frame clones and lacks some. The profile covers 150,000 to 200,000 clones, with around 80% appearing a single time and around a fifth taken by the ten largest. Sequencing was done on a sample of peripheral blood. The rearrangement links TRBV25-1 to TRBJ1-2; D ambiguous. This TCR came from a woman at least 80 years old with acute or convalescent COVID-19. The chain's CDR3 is CASSEWEGMGYTF. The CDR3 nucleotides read TGTGCCAGCAGTGAATGGGAGGGTATGGGCTACACCTTC.